The present TCR beta chain was sequenced within a study of blood T cell repertoires in COVID-19. Whole-study context: Whether acute or convalescent, the COVID-19 samples came from the United States, Italy and Spain. T cells, B-cell-depleted T cells, or PBMCs provided the cDNA or gDNA that served as material.

V was pared by 1 base and J by 0 bases, with 7 bases between. This CDR3 is built from 15 residues. Germline values: CDR1 SGHVS, CDR2 FQNEAQ. Per the study methods: Using reference gene primer amplification, nucleated cell counts were estimated. The assay was immunoSEQ multiplex PCR, and TCRdb's table has in-frame clones only and misses some. V and J calls and clone size are as listed in that table; D and trimming were resolved from the DNA. The table has around 310,000 clones, about 91% seen once; the top ten hold roughly an eighth. The sequencing sample was made of peripheral blood. The V gene is TRBV7-8, the J gene TRBJ1-5; TRBD1 might be the D (5 bases). This TCR was sampled from a woman aged 55-75 years with acute or convalescent COVID-19. CDR3 coding DNA: TGTGCCAGCAGCTTAGAGGGGAATAGCAATCAGCCCCAGCATTTT. Its translation is CASSLEGNSNQPQHF.